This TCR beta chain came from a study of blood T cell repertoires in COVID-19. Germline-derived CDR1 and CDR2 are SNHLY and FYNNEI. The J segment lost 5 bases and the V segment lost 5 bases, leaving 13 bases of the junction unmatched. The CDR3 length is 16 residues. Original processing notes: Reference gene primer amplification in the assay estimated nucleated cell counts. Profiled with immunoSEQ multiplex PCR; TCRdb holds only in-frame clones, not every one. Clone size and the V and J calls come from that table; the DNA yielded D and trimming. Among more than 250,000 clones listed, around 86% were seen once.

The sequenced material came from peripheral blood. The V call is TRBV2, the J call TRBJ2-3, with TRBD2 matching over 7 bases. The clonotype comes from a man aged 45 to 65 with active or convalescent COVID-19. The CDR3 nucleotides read TGTGCCAGCAGTCGGGGGACTACTCCTTCCGTAGATACGCAGTATTTT. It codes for CASSRGTTPSVDTQYF.